The TCR beta chain described here comes from a study of CD8+ T cells in alopecia areata. Overall study findings and caveats: Lesional scalp displayed greater clonality than normal scalp, most notably in alopecia totalis/universalis. Amid tofacitinib therapy, many expanded lesional clones stayed present in scalp and blood. Administration of tofacitinib significantly diminished scalp clonality and expanded CD8+ clones within the top 100.

Extracted RNA was reverse transcribed, and the resulting cDNA served as sequencing template. The protocol was immunoSEQ multiplex PCR, while the TCRdb copy is restricted to in-frame clones and leaves out a portion. The sample shows about 180,000 clones, 50% to 75% of them seen only once. Treatment specified: oral pan-JAK inhibitor, 5-10 mg twice daily. Starting from PBMCs, sorting isolated CD4+ and CD8+ T cells. As concerns this clone: The target antigen is unknown.

CDR3 length: 12 residues. V lost 5 bases and J lost 6, with 9 bases in between. Germline CDR1 and CDR2: SGHTA and FQGTGA. The V gene is TRBV7-3, the J gene TRBJ2-3; no reliable D call. This clonotype was obtained from a human donor with alopecia areata. The sequences come from CD4+ T cells sorted from blood, collected at roughly week 58, from a patient treated with tofacitinib. The CDR3 region is CASSAGLDTQYF. The CDR3 nucleotides are TGTGCCAGCAGCGCTGGATTGGATACGCAGTATTTT. The entire variable domain, with the rest obtained from reference TRBV7-3 and TRBJ2-3, is as follows: GAGVSQTPSNKVTEKGKYVELRCDPISGHTALYWYRQSLGQGPEFLIYFQGTGAADDSGLPNDRFFAVRPEGSVSTLKIQRTERGDSAVYLCASSAGLDTQYFGPGTRLTVL.